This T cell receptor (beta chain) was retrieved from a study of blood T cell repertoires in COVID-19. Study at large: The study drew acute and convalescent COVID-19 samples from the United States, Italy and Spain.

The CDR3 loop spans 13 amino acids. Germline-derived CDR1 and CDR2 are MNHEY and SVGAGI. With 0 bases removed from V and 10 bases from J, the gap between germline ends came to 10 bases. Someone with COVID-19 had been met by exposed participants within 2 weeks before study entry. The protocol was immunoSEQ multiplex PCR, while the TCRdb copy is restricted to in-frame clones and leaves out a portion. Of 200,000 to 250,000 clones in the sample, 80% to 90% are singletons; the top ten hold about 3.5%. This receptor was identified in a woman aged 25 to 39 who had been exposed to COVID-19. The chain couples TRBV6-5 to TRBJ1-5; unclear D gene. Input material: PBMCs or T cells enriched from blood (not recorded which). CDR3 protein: CASSYSREVPQHF. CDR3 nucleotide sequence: TGTGCCAGCAGTTACTCACGTGAGGTACCCCAGCATTTT.